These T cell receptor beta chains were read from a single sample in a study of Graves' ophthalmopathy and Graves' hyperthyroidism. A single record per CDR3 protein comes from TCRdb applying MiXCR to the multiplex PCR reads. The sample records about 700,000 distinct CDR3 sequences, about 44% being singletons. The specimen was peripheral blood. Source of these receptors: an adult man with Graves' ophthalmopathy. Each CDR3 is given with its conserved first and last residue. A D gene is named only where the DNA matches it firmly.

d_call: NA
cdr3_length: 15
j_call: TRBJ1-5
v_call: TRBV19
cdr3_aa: CASKFYREGNQPQHF

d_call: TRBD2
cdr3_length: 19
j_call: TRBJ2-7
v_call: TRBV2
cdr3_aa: CASSKLPGLAGPIIYEQYF

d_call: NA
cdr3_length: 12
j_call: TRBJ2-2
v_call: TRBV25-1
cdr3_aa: CASSDFTGELFF

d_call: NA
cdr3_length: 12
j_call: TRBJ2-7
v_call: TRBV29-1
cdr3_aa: CSVDLQGGSQYF

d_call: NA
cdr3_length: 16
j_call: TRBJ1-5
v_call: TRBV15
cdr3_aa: CATSRDGGYSNQPQHF

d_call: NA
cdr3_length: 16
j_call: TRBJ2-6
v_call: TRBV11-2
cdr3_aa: CASSSQGSSGANVLTF

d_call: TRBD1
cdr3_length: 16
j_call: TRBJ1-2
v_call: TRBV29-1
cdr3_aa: CSVEGGGTGVGYGYTF

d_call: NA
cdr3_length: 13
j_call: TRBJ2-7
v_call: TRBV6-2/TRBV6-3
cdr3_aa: CAREGSRAYEQYF

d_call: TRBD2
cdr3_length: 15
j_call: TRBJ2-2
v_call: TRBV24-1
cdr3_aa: CATSPSGTSTGELFF

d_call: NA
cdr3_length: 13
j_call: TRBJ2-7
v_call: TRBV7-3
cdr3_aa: CASSLRSGPEQYF

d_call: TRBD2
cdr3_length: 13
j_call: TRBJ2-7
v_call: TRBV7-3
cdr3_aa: CASSRGLQYEQYF

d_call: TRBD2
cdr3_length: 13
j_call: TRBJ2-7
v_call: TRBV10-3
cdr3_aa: CAIRLAGGQEQYF

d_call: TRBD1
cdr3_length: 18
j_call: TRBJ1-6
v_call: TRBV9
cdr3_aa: CASRPDRVWDLWNSPLHF

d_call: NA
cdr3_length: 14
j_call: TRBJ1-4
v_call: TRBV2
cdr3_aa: CASNPDIFGGKLFF

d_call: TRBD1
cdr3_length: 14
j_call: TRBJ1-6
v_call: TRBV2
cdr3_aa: CASSSETGGSPLHF

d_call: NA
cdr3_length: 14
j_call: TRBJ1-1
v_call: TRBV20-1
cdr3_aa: CSASNPWTVTEAFF

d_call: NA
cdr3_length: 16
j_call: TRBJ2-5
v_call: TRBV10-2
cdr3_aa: CATTPPAGRYQETQYF